The 19 T cell receptor beta chains listed next were all sequenced from one sample in a study of CD8 T cells in Susac syndrome. After extraction with the RNeasy kit, about 0.5 to 1 ug of the RNA was reverse transcribed using random hexamers. TCRdb re-analysed the immunoSEQ multiplex PCR reads in MiXCR, keeping a single row per CDR3 protein. The repertoire has over 150,000 distinct CDR3 sequences, about 95% of them found once; the top ten carry roughly 0.094%. Sequencing used CD4+ T cells from PBMCs. Every receptor here comes from a human donor with multiple sclerosis.

The chain couples TRBV12-3 or TRBV12-4 to TRBJ1-2; no reliable D call. Trimming cost V 3 bases and J 5 bases, with 16 bases left between them. This CDR3 has 15 amino acids. CDR3 sequence (DNA): TGTGCCAGCAGTTTCGGCGGAGTTCCGGGATATGGCTACACCTTC. Translated, it gives CASSFGGVPGYGYTF.

This sequence joins TRBV5-4 and TRBJ2-5, with 9 bases fitting TRBD1. This CDR3 contains 17 residues. Unmatched junction bases numbered 15, after V lost 3 bases and J lost 6 bases. Germline V gene lookup returns CDR1 SGHNT and CDR2 YYREEE (reference sequence). Written as DNA, the CDR3 is TGTGCCAGCAGCTGGTCCCTCGGACAGGGGATGGGGCAGACCCAGTACTTC. Translated, it gives CASSWSLGQGMGQTQYF.

The chain links TRBV29-1 to TRBJ2-2; D might be TRBD1 (5 bases). The CDR3 extends over 13 amino acids. Trimming left V 1 base short and J 6 bases short, with 9 bases between. From germline, CDR1 is SQVTM and CDR2 ANQGSEA. CDR3 nucleotide sequence: TGCAGCGTTGAAGGCTCGACAGCCGGGGAGCTGTTTTTT. Translation: CSVEGSTAGELFF.

V is TRBV29-1 and J is TRBJ2-7; the match to TRBD1 covers 9 bases. The CDR3 spans 18 residues. J lost 2 bases, V lost 7 bases, and 21 bases had no gene match. CDR1 and CDR2 (germline): SQVTM, ANQGSEA. The CDR3 protein is CSASIWGQGLNGPYEQYF. The CDR3 DNA sequence: TGCAGCGCCTCGATTTGGGGACAGGGACTTAATGGGCCCTACGAGCAGTACTTC.

The chain carries TRBV29-1 and TRBJ1-1; D unclear. CDR1 is SQVTM and CDR2 is ANQGSEA in the germline V gene. This CDR3 contains 11 residues. Trimming removed 5 bases at V and 5 bases at J, with 9 bases between. The DNA of the CDR3 is TGCAGCGTTCGTCGGAGGACTGAAGCTTTCTTT. Its translation: CSVRRRTEAFF.

The CDR3 coding sequence is TGTGCCAGTAGCAACCAGATCGATACGCAGTATTTT. Protein: CASSNQIDTQYF. The rearrangement joins TRBV19 to TRBJ2-3; no reliable D call. V was trimmed by 6 bases and J by 6 bases, leaving 10 bases between them. In germline, CDR1 is LNHDA, CDR2 SQIVND (reference sequence). The CDR3 spans 12 residues.

The rearrangement uses TRBV12-3 or TRBV12-4 and TRBJ2-5, with D perhaps TRBD1 (7 bases). This CDR3 comprises 14 residues. The V end lost 8 bases, the J end lost 5 bases, and 18 bases lay between the germline ends. The CDR3 reads CASRLGQEGETQYF. In DNA, the CDR3 is TGTGCCAGCCGACTAGGACAGGAGGGGGAGACCCAGTACTTC.

V gene TRBV19 combines with J gene TRBJ2-1, with TRBD2 matching over 8 bases. The CDR3 sequence is 18 residues long. V lost 3 bases and J lost 4; bases outside the gene matches: 14. The germline CDR1 and CDR2 sequences are LNHDA and SQIVND (reference sequence). CDR3 residues: CASSIPGFWASGYNEQFF. CDR3 DNA sequence: TGTGCCAGTAGTATCCCAGGGTTCTGGGCTAGCGGGTACAATGAGCAGTTCTTC. Drawing the rest from reference TRBV19 and TRBJ2-1, the complete variable domain is DGGITQSPKYLFRKEGQNVTLSCEQNLNHDAMYWYRQDPGQGLRLIYYSQIVNDFQKGDIAEGYSVSREKKESFPLTVTSAQKNPTAFYLCASSIPGFWASGYNEQFFGPGTRLTVL.

The J gene is TRBJ1-2, the V gene TRBV20-1; the D is unclear. The CDR3 extends over 13 amino acids. CDR1 and CDR2 (germline): DFQATT, SNEGSKA (reference sequence). V was trimmed by 0 bases and J by 8 bases, leaving 13 bases between them. The DNA of the CDR3 is TGCAGTGCTAGAGATCACGGAACCGGCGGCTACACCTTC. Protein sequence: CSARDHGTGGYTF.

V usage is TRBV4-1 and J usage is TRBJ2-6; possibly TRBD2 for D (5 bases). Germline-derived CDR1 and CDR2 are MGHRA and YSYEKL. This CDR3 region has 18 residues. V was cut by 4 bases and J by 1 base, with 17 bases left in between. CDR3 nucleotides: TGCGCCAGCAGCCCCCGTATGAGGGCGCTATCTGGGGCCAACGTCCTGACTTTC. Residues: CASSPRMRALSGANVLTF.

This clonotype was seen just once. The chain employs TRBV3-1 and TRBJ1-4; D ambiguous. CDR1 is LGHDT, CDR2 YNNKEL, per germline (reference sequence). The CDR3 contains 15 residues. V shed 1 base and J shed 0 bases, with 6 bases lying between them. CDR3 loop: CASSQGAATNEKLFF. CDR3 coding DNA: TGTGCCAGCAGCCAAGGGGCAGCAACTAATGAAAAACTGTTTTTT.

This clonotype was detected only once. The CDR3 reads CAWSVFGSIGDSPLHF. The CDR3 nucleotides are TGTGCCTGGAGTGTTTTTGGGTCCATCGGAGACTCACCCCTCCACTTT. The chain is built from TRBV30 and TRBJ1-6, with D hard to call. Per germline, CDR1 GTSNPN and CDR2 SVGIG (reference sequence). There are 16 residues in the CDR3. V lost 0 bases, J lost 10 bases, and 19 bases lay in between.

This sequence joins TRBV3-1 and TRBJ2-5; TRBD2 aligns across 11 bases. CDR1 and CDR2 from the germline V gene are LGHDT and YNNKEL (reference sequence). J lost 4 bases, V lost 0 bases, and 4 bases had no gene match. The CDR3 totals 16 residues. The CDR3 DNA reads TGTGCCAGCAGCCAAGATAGGCTAGCGGGAGGAGAGACCCAGTACTTC. Amino acid sequence: CASSQDRLAGGETQYF.

The chain links TRBV29-1 to TRBJ2-3; D is undetermined. Germline V CDR1 and CDR2: SQVTM, ANQGSEA. CDR3 size: 10 residues. Trimming removed 5 bases from V and 3 bases from J, with 3 bases in between. In nucleotides, the CDR3 is TGCAGCGTTCTAACAGATACGCAGTATTTT. This translates into CSVLTDTQYF.

The chain uses TRBV3-1 and TRBJ2-7; 12 positions match TRBD2. After removal of 1 base from V and 3 bases from J, the junction contained 4 bases not matched to a gene. This CDR3 is 16 amino acids long. Germline V gene sequence: CDR1 LGHDT, CDR2 YNNKEL (reference sequence). The CDR3 loop reads CASSQGSSGRGYEQYF. DNA of the CDR3: TGTGCCAGCAGCCAAGGCTCTAGCGGGAGGGGCTACGAGCAGTACTTC.

V gene TRBV20-1 combines with J gene TRBJ2-7; the D gene is possibly TRBD1 (5 bases). V gave up 6 bases and J gave up 2 bases, with 11 bases separating them. Germline V gene lookup returns CDR1 DFQATT and CDR2 SNEGSKA (reference sequence). This CDR3 is 12 amino acids long. The CDR3 bases are TGCAGTGCGTCGGACAAGACCTACGAGCAGTACTTC. Translated: CSASDKTYEQYF.

V and J are TRBV24-1 and TRBJ2-3; tentatively, D is TRBD1 (6 bases). Germline CDR1 is KGHDR and CDR2 is SFDVKD. This CDR3 contains 15 residues. Trimming shortened V by 9 bases and J by 1 base, and 16 bases separated the two germline ends. In DNA form, the CDR3 reads TGTGCCACCGCCTTGGGGGCAGGAGGCACAGATACGCAGTATTTT. As protein: CATALGAGGTDTQYF.

This chain links TRBV7-3 with TRBJ1-1, with D unclear. The CDR3 contains 14 residues. Germline CDR1 reads SGHTA; CDR2 reads FQGTGA. Trimming left V 7 bases short and J 0 bases short, with 12 bases between. CDR3 region: CASKGSDVNTEAFF. CDR3 coding DNA: TGTGCCAGCAAGGGCAGCGACGTGAACACTGAAGCTTTCTTT.

The V gene is TRBV14, the J gene TRBJ1-2; D may be TRBD1 (5 bases). CDR3 length: 15 residues. V was cut by 4 bases and J by 2 bases, with 14 bases left in between. Germline loops: CDR1 SGHDN, CDR2 FVKESK. DNA of the CDR3: TGTGCCAGCAGCCGGGACGTAAACCTCAACTATGGCTACACCTTC. It codes for CASSRDVNLNYGYTF. Variable domain in full (rest from reference TRBV14 and TRBJ1-2): EAGVTQFPSHSVIEKGQTVTLRCDPISGHDNLYWYRRVMGKEIKFLLHFVKESKQDESGMPNNRFLAERTGGTYSTLKVQPAELEDSGVYFCASSRDVNLNYGYTFGSGTRLTVV.